This T cell receptor (beta chain) comes out of a study of regulatory T cells in long-lasting Graves disease (TCRdb year 2021). About the investigation overall: Persistent Graves' disease meant more than 5 years of antithyroid drug treatment with TSH receptor autoantibodies that stayed positive. Peripheral blood TCR sequencing and RNA sequencing compared persistent Graves' disease patients with newly diagnosed Graves' disease patients. The study took place in China and was registered as a clinical trial. A total of some 33 samples were covered by TCR sequencing, comprising approximately 13 persistent and 20 or so newly diagnosed Graves' disease patients. Persistent Graves' disease patients in the clinical cohort had taken antithyroid drugs for around 10 years on average.

Library construction relied on multiplex PCR. Sequencing used an Illumina HiSeq 4000. iRepertoire HTBI primers and Arm-PCR amplification of CDR3 regions were used to construct TCR beta libraries. PCR products were gel purified before sequencing. From the authors' description of their analysis: Gene usage analysis of CDR3 amino acid clonotypes used the 60 to 75 TRBV and more than 13 TRBJ segments found across samples. COPE and FqMerger were used to merge filtered high-quality paired reads into contigs. BLAST was used to align contigs to the IMGT TRBV, TRBD and TRBJ reference genes, and CDR3 was defined following IMGT. Highly expanded clones were defined as clonotypes with a frequency above 0.1%. Shannon entropy was used to measure repertoire diversity, and the Gini coefficient was used to measure V-J evenness. Clonotypes shared by more than one individual were considered public. TCRdb ran its own pipeline on the public reads, namely fastp trimming at Q25 and MiXCR clone calling, and kept in-frame beta chains. Rows merge per CDR3 protein into single entries with the most common DNA and genes. What appears here as the V and J calls and clone size reflects TCRdb's work, not the paper's. The sample includes fewer than 600,000 distinct CDR3 sequences, with 20% to 25% observed a single time. Clones ranked in the top ten supply 10% to 15% of the sample.

In this sample, this clonotype turned up many times. No antigen is known for it. No clone much larger than this one lies a single base away; base qualities are absent. Results the study describes overall, beyond this receptor: The small sample size was acknowledged by the authors as a limitation that may reduce accuracy. More public clonotypes were shared among persistent patients (2,741) than among newly diagnosed patients (roughly 1,000). Sequencing and analysis were restricted to the TCR beta chain. Persistent disease showed preferential use of TRBV28, TRBJ1-2 and TRBJ2-5, whereas newly diagnosed disease favored TRBV20-1 and TRBJ2-1. Only peripheral blood was studied, because thyroid tissue, the primary lesion, was inaccessible. Persistent Graves' disease patients showed lower TCR Shannon entropy and fewer highly expanded clones than newly diagnosed patients, suggesting clonal expansion.

This specimen's time point label, per the study, means: persistent/refractory GD, antithyroid drugs over 5 years with positive TRAb. For both TCR sequencing and RNA sequencing, RNA was extracted from PBMCs using TRIzol. The diagnosis of Graves' disease was made according to American Thyroid Association guidelines. Recruitment of patients was carried out at an endocrinology department in Xi'an, China. Each patient gave approximately 8.8 milliliters of peripheral blood, collected in an EDTA anticoagulant tube. Ficoll Paque Plus density gradient separation was used to isolate PBMCs, and no additional T cell sorting was done. An Agilent 2100 Bioanalyzer and agarose gel were used to assess RNA quality, and a NanoDrop 2000 was used to measure RNA concentration. The CDR3 spans 15 residues, from the cysteine through the phenylalanine. Here the CDR3 DNA is all that survives: 45 bases in frame from base 1. CDR1 and CDR2 are read off the germline V gene as MDHEN and SYDVKM. Relative to germline, V is 7 bases shorter and J is 2 bases shorter, with 15 bases between their ends.

Here the sequenced sample was peripheral blood mononuclear cells (PBMCs), taken when the disease was refractory, from a patient treated with antithyroid drugs. This sequence uses TRBV28 and TRBJ1-5; the D gene assignment is ambiguous. This TCR was recovered from a female donor with Graves disease. The CDR3 sequence is CASTRLGRGNQPQHF. The sequenced DNA: TGTGCCAGCACCCGACTTGGACGAGGCAATCAGCCCCAGCATTTT.